This T cell receptor beta chain was identified in a study of blood T cell repertoires in COVID-19. Assay: immunoSEQ multiplex PCR; the TCRdb copy retains only in-frame clones and omits some. This table holds over 250,000 clones, 87% found once. The CDR3 has 15 residues. Deletions cut 5 bases from V and 8 bases from J, with 21 bases between. Germline CDR1 reads LNHNV; CDR2 reads YYDKDF (reference sequence). This clonotype was sampled from a woman aged 18 to 35 who had recovered from COVID-19. The sequencing sample was made of PBMCs or T cells enriched from blood (not recorded which). The chain is built from TRBV15 and TRBJ1-2; D possibly corresponds to TRBD1 (5 bases). The CDR3 coding sequence is TGTGCCACCAGCGAGAGGTGGGGCGGGGGAGAGGGCTACACCTTC. It is translated as CATSERWGGGEGYTF.